This T cell receptor beta chain was identified in a study of blood T cells in healthy people across ages. Regarding the study as a whole: Diversity figures based on one million T cells were deemed too low.

The second PCR ran about 6 to 12 cycles with a sample-barcoded 5' primer and J-beta primers. All cDNA molecules were each tagged by a template-switch adaptor with 12 random nucleotides. TCRdb called the 5' RACE reads again in MiXCR, with one record for every CDR3 protein. The data hold about 780,000 distinct CDR3 sequences, with about 46% observed a single time. Germline CDR1 LGHNA, CDR2 YSLEER. The CDR3 has 15 residues. The V and J ends lost 0 bases and 8 bases, in that order; junction bases with no gene match: 7. Collection of around 10 milliliters of peripheral blood was performed for each donor. RNA extraction gave at least 6 micrograms of total RNA per sample. This clonotype was counted once. Its antigen remains unidentified.

The V and J genes are TRBV4-3 and TRBJ2-1; the match to TRBD2 covers 7 bases. The TCR comes from a man older than 75 in good health. The material sequenced was blood. CDR3: CASSQESREFDEQFF. The CDR3 DNA reads TGCGCCAGCAGCCAAGAGTCGCGGGAGTTTGATGAGCAGTTCTTC.